The source of this T cell receptor (beta chain) is a study of cytomegalovirus exposure and HLA in healthy donors. Points from the study as a whole: Associated with cytomegalovirus, according to the listing, were 164 TCR beta chains.

The V end lost 1 base, the J end lost 5 bases, and 14 bases lay between the germline ends. Germline lookup yields CDR1 MGHRA and CDR2 YSYEKL. The CDR3 runs to 15 residues. Primers: 60 Vbeta forward and 13 Jbeta reverse. Sequenced by immunoSEQ multiplex PCR; TCRdb stores in-frame clones only, minus some. The record lists 150,000 to 200,000 clones, of which the ten most abundant hold about 0.79%. Remarks on this clone: Its specificity is unknown.

Sequencing used PBMCs. The receptor was derived from a woman between 18 and 29 years old in good health and CMV-seropositive. The chain employs TRBV4-1 and TRBJ1-2; TRBD1 is a possible D gene (6 bases). For the CDR3, the DNA is TGCGCCAGCAGCCAAGGTCGAGACAGGAAGTATGGCTACACCTTC. Protein: CASSQGRDRKYGYTF.